The T cell receptor (beta chain) under discussion was sequenced for a study of T-cell reconstitution after alpha-beta-depleted transplantation in children. Researchers prepared the TCRbeta library using unique molecular identifiers, the study reports. Using its own MiXCR run on the PCR reads, TCRdb lists one record per CDR3 protein. Of some 5,000 distinct CDR3 sequences in the sample, 7.3% were seen once. This clonotype counts as medium-sized (0.01 to 0.1%). The source of this sequence is a boy less than two years old who had a stem cell transplant for SCID, so the T cells may come from the graft donor. The sample in question was PBMCs, mostly from graft donor cells, obtained 60 days after TCRalphabeta/CD19-depleted stem cell transplant.

The CDR3 DNA reads TGCGCCAGCAGGCAGGGGGCGCCGGGGGCCAACGTCCTGACTTTC. It specifies CASRQGAPGANVLTF. V gene TRBV5-1 combines with J gene TRBJ2-6, with 8 bases aligning to TRBD1. This CDR3 comprises 15 residues. The germline gives CDR1 SGHRS, CDR2 YFSETQ. The J segment lost 4 bases and the V segment lost 5 bases, leaving 5 bases of the junction unmatched. The variable domain in full, with the rest retrieved from reference TRBV5-1 and TRBJ2-6, is KAGVTQTPRYLIKTRGQQVTLSCSPISGHRSVSWYQQTPGQGLQFLFEYFSETQRNKGNFPGRFSGRQFSNSRSEMNVSTLELGDSALYLCASRQGAPGANVLTFGAGSRLTVL.